This entry concerns a single TCR beta chain. These data originate in a study of response to subunit inactivated influenza vaccine. Germline V gene data show CDR1 as LGHNA and CDR2 as YSLEER. Unmatched junction bases numbered 5, after V lost 2 bases and J lost 3 bases. This CDR3 region has 15 residues. TCRdb analysed the RT-PCR reads with MiXCR anew, one entry per CDR3 protein. The sample holds about 780,000 distinct CDR3 sequences, around a sixth seen once. V usage is TRBV4-3 and J usage is TRBJ2-7; 9 bases agree with TRBD1. The source of this sequence is a middle-aged man who received an inactivated influenza vaccine. This material consisted of PBMCs from blood, taken approximately 5 days after vaccination. Here the CDR3 reads CASSQIPGQGYEQYF. In nucleotides, the CDR3 is TGCGCCAGCAGCCAAATACCGGGACAGGGCTACGAGCAGTACTTC.